These 18 T cell receptor beta chains were sequenced from one sample in a study of T cells in Graves' hyperthyroidism and ophthalmopathy. RNA transcripts provided the source from which TCR beta CDR3 regions were amplified. The HTBI set primed first-round TCR CDR3 RT-PCR. Via MiXCR, TCRdb re-called the multiplex PCR reads, giving one row per CDR3 protein. The data contain under 650,000 distinct CDR3 sequences, roughly 17% of them seen just once; the ten biggest clones take up around 4%. Input material: blood. These receptors were collected from a woman younger than 45 with Graves' hyperthyroidism.

This clonotype was found a few times. This chain connects TRBV20-1 to TRBJ1-4; D gene uncertain. V gave up 5 bases and J gave up 8 bases, with 15 bases separating them. Germline V CDR1 and CDR2: DFQATT, SNEGSKA (reference sequence). The CDR3 covers 13 residues. The CDR3 coding sequence is TGCAGTGCTCCCGGGATAATAGGGGAAAAACTGTTTTTT. Its protein product is CSAPGIIGEKLFF.

This clonotype has only a few counts. This chain uses TRBV7-9 with TRBJ2-2; D is unresolved. Germline loops: CDR1 SEHNR, CDR2 FQNEAQ (reference sequence). There are 13 residues in the CDR3. The ends were cut back, 4 bases at V and 7 bases at J, with 10 bases in the middle. The CDR3 reads CASSSVLGGELFF. The CDR3 DNA follows: TGTGCCAGCAGCTCCGTATTGGGCGGGGAGCTGTTTTTT.

This clonotype was detected ten times or more. In DNA form, the CDR3 reads TGTGCCAGCAGCTTAGGGGCCCTAGCGGGAGAAGTTGAGCAGTTCTTC. Its protein is CASSLGALAGEVEQFF. The rearrangement uses TRBV11-2 and TRBJ2-1; 10 nucleotides agree with TRBD2. V lost 1 base and J lost 9; bases outside the gene matches: 9. The CDR3 covers 16 residues. From germline, CDR1 is SGHAT and CDR2 FQNNGV.

This clonotype was seen many times. The V gene is TRBV6-1, the J gene TRBJ2-5; D is uncertain. Germline V gives CDR1 MNHNS, CDR2 SASEGT. Trimming took off 7 bases at V and 2 bases at J, with 20 bases between the two ends. The CDR3 sequence is 16 residues long. CDR3 sequence: CASTLPGMSEQETQYF. CDR3 coding DNA: TGTGCCAGCACCCTACCCGGTATGAGCGAGCAAGAGACCCAGTACTTC.

The V gene is TRBV4-1, the J gene TRBJ1-1; D unclear. V was shortened by 1 base and J by 2 bases, with 5 bases between the two germline ends. Per the germline V gene, CDR1 is MGHRA and CDR2 is YSYEKL. The CDR3 is made up of 13 amino acids. CDR3 residues: CASSQGYNTEAFF. In nucleotides, the CDR3 is TGCGCCAGCAGCCAAGGGTATAACACTGAAGCTTTCTTT.

The rearrangement links TRBV12-3 or TRBV12-4 to TRBJ2-5; TRBD2 matches 7 bases. J lost 0 bases, V lost 1 base, and 5 bases had no gene match. The CDR3 sequence is 16 residues long. In nucleotides, the CDR3 is TGTGCCAGCAGTTTAGGGGAGGGAAGGGACCAAGAGACCCAGTACTTC. It yields the protein CASSLGEGRDQETQYF.

In its sample, this clonotype was seen many times. The chain combines TRBV5-1 with TRBJ1-1; D is uncertain. The V gene's germline CDR1 is SGHRS and CDR2 YFSETQ. The CDR3 covers 12 residues. V was trimmed by 4 bases and J by 2 bases, leaving 6 bases between them. The CDR3 DNA follows: TGCGCCAGCAGCGCCCACAACACTGAAGCTTTCTTT. The encoded protein is CASSAHNTEAFF. The variable domain in full, completed from reference TRBV5-1 and TRBJ1-1, reads KAGVTQTPRYLIKTRGQQVTLSCSPISGHRSVSWYQQTPGQGLQFLFEYFSETQRNKGNFPGRFSGRQFSNSRSEMNVSTLELGDSALYLCASSAHNTEAFFGQGTRLTVV.

The V gene is TRBV5-1, the J gene TRBJ2-5; perhaps TRBD2 as D (6 bases). Germline V gives CDR1 SGHRS, CDR2 YFSETQ. The CDR3 runs 16 residues. V lost 4 bases to trimming and J lost 3 bases, with 19 bases between them. The CDR3 nucleotides read TGCGCCAGCAGCCTACCACTTGGGGGGACGGAAGAGACCCAGTACTTC. This encodes CASSLPLGGTEETQYF.

This clonotype was counted a few times. Here the CDR3 reads CASSQKQGAHGYTF. DNA of the CDR3: TGTGCCAGCAGCCAAAAACAGGGGGCCCATGGCTACACCTTC. This chain joins TRBV3-1 and TRBJ1-2; TRBD1 agrees at 9 bases. In germline, CDR1 is LGHDT, CDR2 YNNKEL (reference sequence). The CDR3 extends over 14 amino acids. The J segment lost 6 bases and the V segment lost 2 bases, leaving 4 bases of the junction unmatched. The full variable domain, its missing parts supplied by reference TRBV3-1 and TRBJ1-2, is DTAVSQTPKYLVTQMGNDKSIKCEQNLGHDTMYWYKQDSKKFLKIMFSYNNKELIINETVPNRFSPKSPDKAHLNLHINSLELGDSAVYFCASSQKQGAHGYTFGSGTRLTVV.

This clonotype was counted many times. The genes are TRBV6-1 and TRBJ2-5; D not certain. V was cut by 6 bases and J by 4 bases, with 18 bases left in between. There are 15 residues in the CDR3. Germline assignment: CDR1 MNHNS and CDR2 SASEGT. The DNA of the CDR3 is TGTGCCAGCAGCAACCTCAGCCCCAGAGGAGAGACCCAGTACTTC. Translating it yields CASSNLSPRGETQYF.

The chain uses TRBV5-1 and TRBJ2-3; the match to TRBD2 covers 11 bases. Trimming took 6 bases from V and 1 from J; bases not matched to a gene: 7. Looked up from germline, CDR1 is SGHRS and CDR2 is YFSETQ. This CDR3 region has 16 residues. CDR3: CASTTPLAGGTDTQYF. CDR3 sequence (DNA): TGCGCCAGCACCACACCACTAGCGGGAGGCACAGATACGCAGTATTTT.

The chain couples TRBV29-1 to TRBJ1-1; TRBD1 is a possible D gene (6 bases). Deletions cut 7 bases from V and 1 base from J, with 13 bases between. CDR3 length: 13 amino acids. Germline V lookup: CDR1 SQVTM, CDR2 ANQGSEA. The CDR3 nucleotides read TGCAGCGCAGTGGAGGGGGGGAACACTGAAGCTTTCTTT. Its protein is CSAVEGGNTEAFF.

This clonotype was recorded many times. The rearrangement joins TRBV11-3 to TRBJ1-6; 8 bases agree with TRBD1. V shed 2 bases, J shed 10 bases, and the junction held 7 bases outside the gene matches. The CDR3 sequence is 15 residues long. The germline V gene encodes CDR1 SGHNT and CDR2 YENEEA. The CDR3 region is CASSLSGQGGSPLHF. CDR3 DNA sequence: TGTGCCAGCAGCTTATCCGGACAGGGCGGATCACCCCTCCACTTT.

A remark on this clonotype: This could be a read error, since a much larger clone is one nucleotide away. V and J are TRBV2 and TRBJ2-5; D not certain. The germline V gene encodes CDR1 SNHLY and CDR2 FYNNEI. The CDR3 extends over 14 amino acids. Deletions cut 6 bases from V and 2 bases from J, with 13 bases between. In nucleotides, the CDR3 is TGTGCCAGCAGGCGTTTAAGACGGCAAGAGACCCAGTACTTC. Translating gives CASRRLRRQETQYF.

The rearrangement uses TRBV7-9 and TRBJ1-2, with D perhaps TRBD1 (5 bases). The V and J ends lost 5 bases and 4 bases respectively, with 11 bases between them. The CDR3 contains 13 residues. Germline CDR1 reads SEHNR; CDR2 reads FQNEAQ (reference sequence). CDR3 amino acids: CASSPPDTYGYTF. CDR3 in DNA: TGTGCCAGCAGCCCGCCGGACACCTATGGCTACACCTTC.

Remarks on this clonotype: A much larger clone lies one base from this, so it may be a read error. The J gene is TRBJ2-7, the V gene TRBV3-1, with TRBD2 matching over 8 bases. V was clipped by 5 bases and J by 9 bases; unmatched bases: 6. Germline assignment: CDR1 LGHDT and CDR2 YNNKEL (reference sequence). The CDR3 covers 12 residues. The CDR3 nucleotides read TGTGCCAGCAGCTCGGCTAGCGGGCCGCAGTACTTC. Its protein product is CASSSASGPQYF.

This clonotype was recorded at least ten times. This chain joins TRBV11-1 and TRBJ2-7; a weak D match, TRBD2 (6 bases). Trimming shortened V by 3 bases and J by 5 bases, and 14 bases separated the two germline ends. Germline V gene sequence: CDR1 SGHAT, CDR2 FQDESV (reference sequence). This CDR3 region has 14 residues. CDR3 protein: CASSFVGGRDEQYF. DNA for the CDR3: TGTGCCAGCAGCTTTGTCGGGGGAAGGGACGAGCAGTACTTC.

Many counts were recorded for this clonotype. This chain links TRBV28 with TRBJ2-1, with 10 bases identical to TRBD2. CDR1 is MDHEN and CDR2 is SYDVKM in the germline V gene. The trim removed 6 bases at V and 2 bases at J, leaving 4 bases unmatched. The CDR3 contains 15 residues. CDR3 in amino acids: CASSPSGSAYNEQFF. For the CDR3, the DNA is TGTGCCAGCAGCCCTAGCGGGAGCGCCTACAATGAGCAGTTCTTC.